This TCR beta chain is drawn from a study of shared clonotypes between healthy human individuals. The V end was cut by 0 bases, the J end by 4 bases, with 15 bases between. The CDR3 runs 15 residues. Germline loops: CDR1 GTSNPN, CDR2 SVGIG (reference sequence). The table came from immunoSEQ multiplex PCR; TCRdb's copy has only in-frame clones and leaves some out. The repertoire holds roughly 2.2 million clones, 90% to 95% seen once, with 0.35% to 0.5% in the top ten. This clonotype was sampled from a man aged 18 to 30 in good health. Some clones in this sample may be carry-over from other donors' samples. The rearrangement joins TRBV30 to TRBJ1-1; D possibly corresponds to TRBD1 (6 bases). Sequenced input: naive CD4+ T cells from PBMCs. Specified subset: CD45RA+ positively selected. In DNA, the CDR3 is TGTGCCTGGAGTGTACAGGTCGGGGGCCTCACTGAAGCTTTCTTT. It specifies CAWSVQVGGLTEAFF.